Listed here are 31 T cell receptor beta chains from one sample, sequenced in a study of blood T cells in healthy people across ages. Then a second PCR, running roughly 7 to 11 cycles, was carried out with a sample-barcoded 5' primer and a J-beta primer mix. MiXCR was run by TCRdb on the 5' RACE reads, yielding one entry per CDR3 protein. The table lists 800,000 to 950,000 distinct CDR3 sequences, approximately 49% of them singletons, with about an eighth in the top ten. The source material was blood. These receptors were taken from a man aged 30 to 45 in good health.

The chain links TRBV4-1 to TRBJ2-4; 8 nucleotides align to TRBD2. The end of the DNA fits TRBJ2-7 better, so the J call may be wrong. Germline CDR1 reads MGHRA; CDR2 reads YSYEKL. The CDR3 covers 15 residues. The CDR3 loop is CASSPLAGTSYEQYF. CDR3 bases: TGCGCCAGCAGCCCTTTAGCGGGGACTAGCTACGAGCAGTACTTC.

A few counts support this clonotype. The chain combines TRBV7-9 with TRBJ2-5; 9 bases fit TRBD1. V dropped 6 bases and J dropped 5; count of bases not matched to a gene: 7. Germline V gives CDR1 SEHNR, CDR2 FQNEAQ (reference sequence). This CDR3 spans 14 amino acids. Here the CDR3 DNA reads TGTGCCAGCAGATCGACAGGGGGAAAGGAGACCCAGTACTTC. Protein sequence: CASRSTGGKETQYF.

The table lists this clonotype with a few counts. This chain joins TRBV10-3 and TRBJ2-5, with 11 nucleotides matching TRBD1. Looked up from germline, CDR1 is ENHRY and CDR2 is SYGVKD. The CDR3 covers 14 residues. The junction had 1 base not matched to a gene; V was cut back by 3 bases and J by 4 bases. DNA for the CDR3: TGTGCCATCAGTGACGGGACAGGGGGAGAGACCCAGTACTTC. Amino acids: CAISDGTGGETQYF.

This clonotype came up a few times. The chain employs TRBV28 and TRBJ2-5; D perhaps matches TRBD2 (5 bases). The J call is doubtful: the DNA matches TRBJ2-7 better. Germline lookup yields CDR1 MDHEN and CDR2 SYDVKM. There are 13 residues in the CDR3. CDR3 DNA sequence: TGTGCCAGCAGCGCGGCGACTACCTACGAGCAGTACTTC. Translating it yields CASSAATTYEQYF.

V usage is TRBV5-6 and J usage is TRBJ1-2; possible D gene TRBD1, 5 bases. V was trimmed by 4 bases and J by 5 bases, leaving 21 bases between them. Germline V CDR1 and CDR2: SGHDT, YYEEEE. The CDR3 contains 16 residues. Here the CDR3 reads CASSPGARGGAYGYTF. The CDR3 DNA is TGTGCCAGCAGCCCCGGAGCCCGGGGGGGAGCGTATGGCTACACCTTC. Full variable domain (remainder filled in from reference TRBV5-6 and TRBJ1-2): DAGVTQSPTHLIKTRGQQVTLRCSPKSGHDTVSWYQQALGQGPQFIFQYYEEEERQRGNFPDRFSGHQFPNYSSELNVNALLLGDSALYLCASSPGARGGAYGYTFGSGTRLTVV.

This clonotype was counted only a few times. The chain carries TRBV10-3 and TRBJ1-5; a weak D match, TRBD1 (6 bases). Germline V CDR1 and CDR2: ENHRY, SYGVKD. V was pared by 2 bases and J by 1 base, with 6 bases between. This CDR3 has 14 residues. CDR3 bases: TGTGCCATCAGTGAGGGACAGAGCAATCAGCCCCAGCATTTT. It translates to CAISEGQSNQPQHF.

This clonotype was detected only once. This chain uses TRBV4-2 with TRBJ2-1; D is perhaps TRBD2 (5 bases). Trimming stripped 1 base from V and 0 bases from J, with 13 bases between. The germline gives CDR1 LGHNA, CDR2 YNFKEQ. The CDR3 runs 17 residues. The CDR3 nucleotides read TGTGCCAGCAGCCAAGGTATGGACTCGAGCTCCTACAATGAGCAGTTCTTC. It specifies CASSQGMDSSSYNEQFF.

Here the CDR3 reads CAISRSQDSGANVLTF. CDR3 nucleotides: TGTGCCATCAGTAGGTCACAGGACTCTGGGGCCAACGTCCTGACTTTC. The chain couples TRBV10-3 to TRBJ2-6; weak D call: TRBD1 (5 bases). The CDR3 extends over 16 amino acids. V dropped 5 bases and J dropped 0 bases, with 11 bases sitting between them. Germline CDR1 reads ENHRY; CDR2 reads SYGVKD.

This clonotype was detected only a few times. This chain joins TRBV6-6 and TRBJ2-3; 7 positions match TRBD1. Germline trimming cut 6 bases from V and 5 bases from J; bases unmatched to any gene: 8. CDR1 MNHNY and CDR2 SVGAGI come from the germline V gene (reference sequence). The CDR3 contains 14 residues. The DNA of the CDR3 is TGTGCCAGCAGAAATCGACAGGGCATAGATACGCAGTATTTT. Protein product: CASRNRQGIDTQYF.

This clonotype was detected a few times. This chain uses TRBV18 with TRBJ2-4, with unresolved D. The length of the CDR3 is 14 residues. Germline-derived CDR1 and CDR2 are KGHSH and LQKENI. V was shortened by 3 bases and J by 0 bases, with 6 bases between the two germline ends. The CDR3 region has the DNA TGTGCCAGCTCACCGGCTGTAGCCAAAAACATTCAGTACTTC. This sequence encodes CASSPAVAKNIQYF.

The CDR3 coding sequence is TGTGCCAGCAGTTATGTCGAAGGGCCCGTCTCGAACCCATCTGGGGCCAACGTCCTGACTTTC. Protein sequence: CASSYVEGPVSNPSGANVLTF. The chain combines TRBV6-2 or TRBV6-3 with TRBJ2-6; D unclear. Germline lookup yields CDR1 MNHEY and CDR2 SVGEGT. The CDR3 is 21 amino acids. The V end lost 3 bases, the J end lost 1 base, and 25 bases lay between the germline ends.

The CDR3 DNA reads as TGCGCCAGCAGCCTCGCATGGACTGAGAAAGAGCTGTTTTTT. Protein sequence: CASSLAWTEKELFF. The genes are TRBV4-1 and TRBJ2-2, with TRBD2 as a possible D gene (5 bases). V lost 4 bases and J 11 bases, leaving 17 bases between the germline ends. Germline V CDR1 and CDR2: MGHRA, YSYEKL. The CDR3 runs 14 residues.

The V gene is TRBV5-1, the J gene TRBJ2-7; TRBD1 agrees at 10 bases. This CDR3 is built from 14 residues. Germline-derived CDR1 and CDR2 are SGHRS and YFSETQ. V shed 4 bases and J 7 bases; nucleotides not matched to a gene: 8. CDR3 bases: TGCGCCAGCAGCATAGGACAGGGGGGAAATGAGCAGTACTTC. This encodes CASSIGQGGNEQYF.

V and J are TRBV28 and TRBJ2-3; D remains ambiguous. The CDR3 has 14 residues. The V gene lost 4 bases and the J gene lost 7 bases, with 15 bases spanning the gap. From germline, CDR1 is MDHEN and CDR2 SYDVKM. In nucleotides, the CDR3 is TGTGCCAGCAGTTCCCCGCCCTTAGGCCATACGCAGTATTTT. Protein product: CASSSPPLGHTQYF.

The chain uses TRBV20-1 and TRBJ2-3, with 7 bases identical to TRBD2. Germline CDR1 reads DFQATT; CDR2 reads SNEGSKA (reference sequence). Trimming took 0 bases from V and 4 from J; bases not matched to a gene: 13. The CDR3 runs 17 residues. The CDR3 is CSARDFPRSGASDTQYF. CDR3 nucleotide sequence: TGCAGTGCTAGAGATTTCCCGCGGAGCGGGGCATCAGATACGCAGTATTTT.

This clonotype came up a few times. This may arise from a read error, as a much more abundant clone is one base away. This chain joins TRBV7-9 and TRBJ2-1; 9 bases fit TRBD2. The J call is in doubt because the DNA end fits TRBJ2-7 better. CDR3 length: 16 residues. The V gene's germline CDR1 is SEHNR and CDR2 FQNEAQ (reference sequence). The CDR3 DNA reads as TGTGCCAGCAGCTCATGGACTAGCGTCACCTACAATGAGCAGTACTTC. As protein: CASSSWTSVTYNEQYF.

The chain couples TRBV6-2 or TRBV6-3 to TRBJ2-1; 11 bases map to TRBD1. Germline loops: CDR1 MNHEY, CDR2 SVGEGT. After removal of 2 bases from V and 7 bases from J, the junction contained 10 bases not matched to a gene. The CDR3 sequence is 17 residues long. The CDR3 sequence is CASSYVPGQGESNEQFF. The CDR3 region has the DNA TGTGCCAGCAGTTACGTCCCGGGACAGGGGGAAAGTAATGAGCAGTTCTTC.

This clonotype was seen many times. This rearrangement joins TRBV9 to TRBJ2-1; D gene uncertain. CDR1 and CDR2 (germline): SGDLS, YYNGEE. V lost 3 bases to trimming and J lost 7 bases, with 11 bases between them. The CDR3 has 13 residues. CDR3 nucleotides: TGTGCCAGCAGCGGAAATTACAAGAATGAGCAGTTCTTC. Amino acids: CASSGNYKNEQFF.

V is TRBV3-1 and J is TRBJ2-4; D ambiguous. The J call could be wrong; TRBJ2-7 is a better fit for the DNA end. The CDR3 runs to 14 residues. CDR1 is LGHDT, CDR2 YNNKEL, per germline (reference sequence). This chain's CDR3 is CASSQEGGFSEQYF. The DNA of the CDR3 is TGTGCCAGCAGCCAAGAGGGCGGTTTCTCCGAGCAGTACTTC.

The CDR3 protein is CASSERDRRIEQYF. CDR3 nucleotides: TGTGCCAGCAGTGAGCGGGACAGAAGAATAGAGCAGTACTTC. This rearrangement joins TRBV6-1 to TRBJ2-7; possibly TRBD1 for D (7 bases). Germline values: CDR1 MNHNS, CDR2 SASEGT. V gave up 3 bases and J gave up 7 bases, with 16 bases separating them. The CDR3 has 14 residues.

The chain combines TRBV4-2 with TRBJ2-1, with D unclear. The germline gives CDR1 LGHNA, CDR2 YNFKEQ. Trimming took 4 bases from V and 0 from J, leaving 13 bases between them. This CDR3 has 16 residues. CDR3 loop: CASSREYPNSYNEQFF. The CDR3 bases are TGTGCCAGCAGCCGAGAATACCCTAACTCCTACAATGAGCAGTTCTTC.

For the CDR3, the DNA is TGCGCCAGCAGCCTCATCCCAGGGGGCTCGAATGAGCAGTTCTTC. This encodes CASSLIPGGSNEQFF. The V and J genes are TRBV4-1 and TRBJ2-1, with 8 bases fitting TRBD1. From germline, CDR1 is MGHRA and CDR2 YSYEKL. This CDR3 region has 15 residues. V was clipped by 4 bases and J by 7 bases; unmatched bases: 9.

This rearrangement joins TRBV6-2 or TRBV6-3 to TRBJ2-1; TRBD2 agrees at 9 bases. The ends lost 7 bases at V and 7 bases at J; junction bases unmatched: 11. The germline V gene has CDR1 MNHEY and CDR2 SVGEGT. The CDR3 covers 15 residues. Here the CDR3 reads CASTSPGLAWNEQFF. DNA for the CDR3: TGTGCCAGCACCTCCCCGGGACTAGCATGGAATGAGCAGTTCTTC.

This sequence joins TRBV28 and TRBJ1-5; 10 nucleotides match TRBD1. V was clipped by 3 bases and J by 6 bases; unmatched bases: 8. CDR3 size: 16 residues. Germline-derived CDR1 and CDR2 are MDHEN and SYDVKM. As DNA, the CDR3 is TGTGCCAGCAGTTTTGATCGGGACAGGGGTTCTCAGCCCCAGCATTTT. Its protein product is CASSFDRDRGSQPQHF.

The chain links TRBV20-1 to TRBJ2-3; D is perhaps TRBD2 (5 bases). The CDR3 covers 15 residues. The V and J ends lost 0 bases and 6 bases respectively, with 16 bases between them. The germline V gene has CDR1 DFQATT and CDR2 SNEGSKA (reference sequence). The CDR3 protein is CSARDVILATDTQYF. CDR3 nucleotide sequence: TGCAGTGCTAGAGATGTAATTCTAGCTACTGATACGCAGTATTTT.

The table lists this clonotype with a count of one. V and J are TRBV7-2 and TRBJ1-2; D uncertain. Germline V gene data show CDR1 as SGHTA and CDR2 as FQGNSA. Trimming left V 3 bases short and J 1 base short, with 12 bases between. The CDR3 runs 15 residues. The CDR3 DNA follows: TGTGCCAGCAGCTTTTCCTTAACCGTTAACTATGGCTACACCTTC. It is translated as CASSFSLTVNYGYTF.

This clonotype was observed a few times. The V and J genes are TRBV4-2 and TRBJ2-2; unclear D gene. CDR1 and CDR2 from the germline V gene are LGHNA and YNFKEQ. The CDR3 sequence is 13 residues long. Trimming removed 9 bases at V and 6 bases at J, with 14 bases between. Here the CDR3 DNA reads TGTGCCAGTGCACCCGCGATCGCCGGGGAGCTGTTTTTT. The encoded protein is CASAPAIAGELFF.

The rearrangement uses TRBV3-1 and TRBJ1-5; possibly TRBD1 for D (6 bases). V was trimmed by 2 bases and J by 4 bases, leaving 15 bases between them. Germline-derived CDR1 and CDR2 are LGHDT and YNNKEL (reference sequence). The CDR3 consists of 16 residues. The CDR3 DNA is TGTGCCAGCAGCCAACAGGGGACCGGAGTTAATCAGCCCCAGCATTTT. Translation gives CASSQQGTGVNQPQHF.

The chain is built from TRBV9 and TRBJ2-5, with TRBD2 matching over 7 bases. There are 13 residues in the CDR3. Germline CDR1 is SGDLS and CDR2 is YYNGEE. Trimming cost V 2 bases and J 3 bases; bases outside gene matches: 1. The CDR3 protein is CASSVLAEETQYF. The DNA for the CDR3 is TGTGCCAGCAGCGTTCTAGCGGAAGAGACCCAGTACTTC.

The rearrangement joins TRBV7-2 to TRBJ2-7; 11 positions agree with TRBD1. CDR1 and CDR2 (germline): SGHTA, FQGNSA. CDR3 length: 15 amino acids. Germline trimming cut 5 bases from V and 7 bases from J; bases unmatched to any gene: 10. Here the CDR3 DNA reads TGTGCCAGCAGCCGGGGACAGGGGGGAAACAATGAGCAGTACTTC. Residues: CASSRGQGGNNEQYF.

The chain couples TRBV4-2 to TRBJ2-5, with TRBD2 identical over 9 bases. Germline CDR1 and CDR2: LGHNA and YNFKEQ. CDR3 length equals 17 residues. Germline trimming cut 1 base from V and 1 base from J; bases unmatched to any gene: 7. The CDR3 region is CASSQGPSGVRQETQYF. DNA for the CDR3: TGTGCCAGCAGCCAAGGTCCTAGCGGGGTTCGCCAAGAGACCCAGTACTTC.